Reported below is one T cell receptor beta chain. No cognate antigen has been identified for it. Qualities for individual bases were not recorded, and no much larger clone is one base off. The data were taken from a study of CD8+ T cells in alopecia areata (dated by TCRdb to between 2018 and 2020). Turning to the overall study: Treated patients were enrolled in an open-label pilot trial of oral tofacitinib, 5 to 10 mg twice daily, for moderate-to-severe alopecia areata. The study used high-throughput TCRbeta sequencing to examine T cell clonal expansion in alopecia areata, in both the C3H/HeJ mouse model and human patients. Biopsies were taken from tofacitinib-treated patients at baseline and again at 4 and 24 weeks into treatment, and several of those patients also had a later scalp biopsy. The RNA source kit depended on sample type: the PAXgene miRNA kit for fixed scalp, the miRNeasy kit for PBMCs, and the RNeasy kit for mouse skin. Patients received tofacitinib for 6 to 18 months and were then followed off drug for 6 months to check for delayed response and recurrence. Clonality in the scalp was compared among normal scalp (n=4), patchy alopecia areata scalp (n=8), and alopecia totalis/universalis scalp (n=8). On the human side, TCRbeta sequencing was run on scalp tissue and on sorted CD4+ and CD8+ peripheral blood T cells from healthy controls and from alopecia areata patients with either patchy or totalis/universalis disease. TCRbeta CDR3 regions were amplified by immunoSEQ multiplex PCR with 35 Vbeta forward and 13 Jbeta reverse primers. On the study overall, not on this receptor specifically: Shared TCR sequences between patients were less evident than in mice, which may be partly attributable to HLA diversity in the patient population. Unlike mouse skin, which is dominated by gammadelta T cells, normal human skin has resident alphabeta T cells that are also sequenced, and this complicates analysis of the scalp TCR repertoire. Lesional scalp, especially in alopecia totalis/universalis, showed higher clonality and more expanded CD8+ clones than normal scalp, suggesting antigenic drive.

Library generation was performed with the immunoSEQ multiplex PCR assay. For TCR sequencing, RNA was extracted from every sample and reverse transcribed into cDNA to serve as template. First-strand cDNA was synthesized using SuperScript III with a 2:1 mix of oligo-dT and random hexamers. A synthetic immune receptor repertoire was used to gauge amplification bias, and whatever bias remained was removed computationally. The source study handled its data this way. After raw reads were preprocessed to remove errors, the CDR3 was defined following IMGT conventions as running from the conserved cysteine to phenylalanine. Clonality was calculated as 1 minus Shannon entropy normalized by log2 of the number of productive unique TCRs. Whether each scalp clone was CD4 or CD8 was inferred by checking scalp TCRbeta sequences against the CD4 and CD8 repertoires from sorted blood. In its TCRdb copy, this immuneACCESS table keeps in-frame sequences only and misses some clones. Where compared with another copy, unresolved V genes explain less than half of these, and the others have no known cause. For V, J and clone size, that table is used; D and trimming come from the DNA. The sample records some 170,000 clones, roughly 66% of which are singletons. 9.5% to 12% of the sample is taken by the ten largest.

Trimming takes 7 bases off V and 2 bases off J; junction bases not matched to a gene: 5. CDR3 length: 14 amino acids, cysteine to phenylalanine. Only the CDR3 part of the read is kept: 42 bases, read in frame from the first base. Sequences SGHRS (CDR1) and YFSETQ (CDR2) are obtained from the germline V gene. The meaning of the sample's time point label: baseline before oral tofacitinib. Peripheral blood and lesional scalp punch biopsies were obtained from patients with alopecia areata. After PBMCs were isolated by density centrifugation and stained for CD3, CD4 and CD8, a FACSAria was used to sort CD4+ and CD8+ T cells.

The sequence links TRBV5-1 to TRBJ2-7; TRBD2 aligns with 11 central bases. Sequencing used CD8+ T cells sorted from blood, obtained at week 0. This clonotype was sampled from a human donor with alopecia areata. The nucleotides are TGCGCCAGCGGCCCGACTAGCGGGGCCTACGAGCAGTACTTC. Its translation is CASGPTSGAYEQYF.